The 27 T cell receptor beta chains below all came from one sample that was sequenced in a study of blood T cell repertoires in COVID-19 (dated by TCRdb to 2018 to 2021). Library prep was done by the immunoSEQ multiplex PCR assay. TCRdb took over this immuneACCESS table, retaining in-frame rearrangements with V and J assigned. Such tables are incomplete; in checked studies, under half of the missing clones stem from an unresolved V gene, and the remainder is unexplained. This sample is represented by 300,000 to 350,000 clones; approximately 90% of them were singletons. About 7% of the sample is in the top ten clones. Material for sequencing was peripheral blood. The receptor source for this set is a woman aged 25-40 years with COVID-19, enrolled during active disease.

The chain couples TRBV27 to TRBJ2-3; possible D gene TRBD1, 6 bases. There are 16 residues in the CDR3. Trimming took 3 bases from V and 0 from J, leaving 13 bases between them. Germline CDR1 and CDR2: MNHEY and SMNVEV (reference sequence). CDR3 in DNA: TGTGCCAGCAGTTTTTCCCCGGGACAAAGCACAGATACGCAGTATTTT. This sequence encodes CASSFSPGQSTDTQYF.

V gene TRBV10-3 combines with J gene TRBJ1-2, with 9 nucleotides matching TRBD1. There are 13 residues in the CDR3. The V gene's germline CDR1 is ENHRY and CDR2 SYGVKD. Trimming removed 4 bases from V and 8 bases from J; junction bases left unmatched: 5. The CDR3 reads CAISADRGDGYTF. The DNA of the CDR3 is TGTGCCATCAGTGCGGACAGGGGAGACGGCTACACCTTC.

This clone was counted a few times. V usage is TRBV4-3 and J usage is TRBJ2-7, with 7 bases fitting TRBD1. Trimming took 1 base from V and 5 from J; bases not matched to a gene: 11. Germline V gene lookup returns CDR1 LGHNA and CDR2 YSLEER. The CDR3 is 16 amino acids. This CDR3 reads CASSQGPTGALNEQYF. The DNA for the CDR3 is TGCGCCAGCAGCCAAGGCCCCACAGGGGCCCTTAACGAGCAGTACTTC.

This chain connects TRBV5-1 to TRBJ2-2; TRBD1 aligns across 9 bases. Per the germline V gene, CDR1 is SGHRS and CDR2 is YFSETQ. J was trimmed by 3 bases and V by 4 bases; bases with no gene match: 7. The CDR3 loop spans 16 amino acids. CDR3 in amino acids: CASSLRTGADTGELFF. CDR3 sequence (DNA): TGCGCCAGCAGCCTCCGGACAGGGGCGGACACCGGGGAGCTGTTTTTT.

The chain has TRBV5-6 and TRBJ2-4; D gene uncertain. V lost 4 bases and J 0 bases, leaving 14 bases between the germline ends. This CDR3 contains 16 residues. The germline CDR1 and CDR2 sequences are SGHDT and YYEEEE. In DNA form, the CDR3 reads TGTGCCAGCAGCCTTAATAGCTTACTAGCCAAAAACATTCAGTACTTC. Amino acid sequence: CASSLNSLLAKNIQYF.

This clone is a singleton in its sample. The chain employs TRBV9 and TRBJ2-1, with 12 nucleotides matching TRBD1. CDR1 SGDLS and CDR2 YYNGEE come from the germline V gene. The length of the CDR3 is 18 residues. Unmatched junction bases numbered 13, after V lost 4 bases and J lost 5 bases. CDR3 protein: CASSPGTGGPILNNEQFF. The CDR3 nucleotides read TGTGCCAGCAGCCCGGGGACAGGGGGCCCCATTCTTAACAATGAGCAGTTCTTC.

This rearrangement joins TRBV28 to TRBJ2-2, with D possibly being TRBD2 (6 bases). Trimming removed 7 bases at V and 5 bases at J, with 14 bases between. This CDR3 is built from 14 residues. Germline V gene lookup returns CDR1 MDHEN and CDR2 SYDVKM. CDR3 coding DNA: TGTGCCAGCAACTCGGCGGGATGGACCGGGGAGCTGTTTTTT. This encodes CASNSAGWTGELFF.

The chain is built from TRBV5-4 and TRBJ1-3; 7 bases agree with TRBD1. The V segment lost 4 bases and the J segment 2 bases; nucleotides outside the gene matches: 9. Germline loops: CDR1 SGHNT, CDR2 YYREEE (reference sequence). The CDR3 has 16 residues. Here the CDR3 DNA reads TGTGCCAGCAGCCGACGCGGGACAGCTCCTGGAAACACCATATATTTT. Amino acids: CASSRRGTAPGNTIYF. The whole variable domain, remainder taken from reference TRBV5-4 and TRBJ1-3, is ETGVTQSPTHLIKTRGQQVTLRCSSQSGHNTVSWYQQALGQGPQFIFQYYREEENGRGNFPPRFSGLQFPNYSSELNVNALELDDSALYLCASSRRGTAPGNTIYFGEGSWLTVV.

The V gene is TRBV6-5, the J gene TRBJ1-5; no firm D call. With 9 bases removed from V and 6 bases from J, the gap between germline ends came to 15 bases. The CDR3 is 13 amino acids. Germline values: CDR1 MNHEY, CDR2 SVGAGI. CDR3 coding DNA: TGTGCCAGTTGGGCGGGTAGAACTCAGCCCCAGCATTTT. Translation gives CASWAGRTQPQHF.

The chain joins TRBV28 to TRBJ1-4; D gene ambiguous. V lost 2 bases to trimming and J lost 4 bases, with 8 bases between them. The CDR3 contains 14 residues. The V gene's germline CDR1 is MDHEN and CDR2 SYDVKM. CDR3: CASSLVQDNEKLFF. CDR3 sequence (DNA): TGTGCCAGCAGTTTAGTGCAGGATAATGAAAAACTGTTTTTT.

The chain recombines TRBV6-5 with TRBJ2-5, with TRBD1 as a possible D gene (6 bases). The CDR3 has 12 residues. Per the germline V gene, CDR1 is MNHEY and CDR2 is SVGAGI. Between the trimmed V and J ends, which lost 6 bases and 5 bases, there was a span of 10 bases. The CDR3 loop reads CASSSQGETQYF. Written as DNA, the CDR3 is TGTGCCAGCAGCAGCCAGGGGGAGACCCAGTACTTC.

This clone has only one observation. The rearrangement joins TRBV5-1 to TRBJ2-3; 7 nucleotides align to TRBD1. The germline V gene encodes CDR1 SGHRS and CDR2 YFSETQ. After removal of 2 bases from V and 5 bases from J, the junction contained 5 bases not matched to a gene. The CDR3 runs 14 residues. The CDR3 coding sequence is TGCGCCAGCAGCTTACAGGGGTGGGAAGATACGCAGTATTTT. Encoded protein: CASSLQGWEDTQYF. Full variable domain (remainder filled in from reference TRBV5-1 and TRBJ2-3): KAGVTQTPRYLIKTRGQQVTLSCSPISGHRSVSWYQQTPGQGLQFLFEYFSETQRNKGNFPGRFSGRQFSNSRSEMNVSTLELGDSALYLCASSLQGWEDTQYFGPGTRLTVL.

The V gene is TRBV2, the J gene TRBJ1-3; 7 bases agree with TRBD1. Germline CDR1 reads SNHLY; CDR2 reads FYNNEI. This CDR3 is built from 14 residues. Germline trimming cut 3 bases from V and 5 bases from J; bases unmatched to any gene: 4. CDR3: CASSETGRRNTIYF. The CDR3 DNA is TGTGCCAGCAGTGAGACAGGGAGGCGAAACACCATATATTTT.

Details on this clone: In the same sample, other DNA sequences code for this CDR3. The V call is TRBV28, the J call TRBJ1-2; D is possibly TRBD1 (6 bases). CDR3 length equals 14 residues. In germline, CDR1 is MDHEN, CDR2 SYDVKM. The germline V and J ends were trimmed by 4 bases and 4 bases, with 13 bases remaining between them. CDR3 amino acids: CASSSGQFSYGYTF. The CDR3 DNA is TGTGCCAGCAGTTCTGGACAGTTTTCCTATGGCTACACCTTC.

The chain joins TRBV6-2 or TRBV6-3 to TRBJ2-7; 11 bases align to TRBD2. V was pared by 3 bases and J by 3 bases, with 4 bases of the junction left unmatched. From germline, CDR1 is MNHEY and CDR2 SVGEGT. CDR3 length: 15 residues. The CDR3 region is CASSYQGTSGYEQYF. The CDR3 nucleotides are TGTGCCAGCAGTTATCAGGGGACTAGCGGCTACGAGCAGTACTTC.

The table lists this clone with a count of one. The V and J genes are TRBV5-1 and TRBJ1-1, with 7 bases aligning to TRBD1. The ends lost 4 bases at V and 0 bases at J; junction bases unmatched: 9. This CDR3 spans 16 amino acids. Germline V lookup: CDR1 SGHRS, CDR2 YFSETQ. The CDR3 region is CASSPSPTGMNTEAFF. CDR3 DNA: TGCGCCAGCAGCCCTTCCCCGACAGGGATGAACACTGAAGCTTTCTTT. The full variable domain, rest sourced from reference TRBV5-1 and TRBJ1-1, is KAGVTQTPRYLIKTRGQQVTLSCSPISGHRSVSWYQQTPGQGLQFLFEYFSETQRNKGNFPGRFSGRQFSNSRSEMNVSTLELGDSALYLCASSPSPTGMNTEAFFGQGTRLTVV.

The J gene is TRBJ2-4, the V gene TRBV6-1; the match to TRBD1 covers 8 bases. The CDR3 totals 15 residues. The V segment lost 2 bases and the J segment 3 bases; nucleotides outside the gene matches: 3. Germline V lookup: CDR1 MNHNS, CDR2 SASEGT. CDR3 residues: CASSELGQGKNIQYF. Written as DNA, the CDR3 is TGTGCCAGCAGTGAACTAGGACAGGGCAAAAACATTCAGTACTTC.

This chain links TRBV21-1 with TRBJ1-6; TRBD1 is taken as the D call from the table, unchecked against the DNA. TRBV21-1 is a known pseudogene. The CDR3 has 17 residues. CDR3 sequence (DNA): TGTGCCAACCTCACCGGAACAGGGGGTGCCTATAATTCACCCCTCCACTTT. Protein product: CANLTGTGGAYNSPLHF.

This sequence joins TRBV5-1 and TRBJ2-1; D is uncertain. This CDR3 spans 14 amino acids. Trimming pared 2 bases from V and 10 bases from J, leaving 16 bases between. Germline assignment: CDR1 SGHRS and CDR2 YFSETQ. The CDR3 DNA follows: TGCGCCAGCAGCTTTGGCACAGCCTCCGGAGAGCAGTTCTTC. This sequence encodes CASSFGTASGEQFF.

This chain connects TRBV27 to TRBJ1-2, with D unresolved. The CDR3 has 13 residues. Between the trimmed V and J ends, which lost 8 bases and 0 bases, there was a span of 10 bases. In germline, CDR1 is MNHEY, CDR2 SMNVEV (reference sequence). This chain's CDR3 is CASGVGANYGYTF. In nucleotides, the CDR3 is TGTGCCAGCGGAGTGGGAGCTAACTATGGCTACACCTTC.

The chain links TRBV24-1 to TRBJ2-5; 7 nucleotides agree with TRBD1. Germline lookup yields CDR1 KGHDR and CDR2 SFDVKD. The CDR3 is made up of 16 amino acids. The J segment lost 1 base and the V segment lost 1 base, leaving 5 bases of the junction unmatched. CDR3 sequence (DNA): TGTGCCACCAGTGATTTAGGAACAGGGGTCCAAGAGACCCAGTACTTC. Protein sequence: CATSDLGTGVQETQYF.

The rearrangement uses TRBV10-3 and TRBJ2-3; 7 bases map to TRBD2. Germline V gene lookup returns CDR1 ENHRY and CDR2 SYGVKD. The CDR3 spans 12 residues. V shed 10 bases and J 2 bases; nucleotides not matched to a gene: 3. The CDR3 loop reads CATGTNTDTQYF. The CDR3, as DNA: TGTGCCACCGGGACTAACACAGATACGCAGTATTTT.

The chain joins TRBV19 to TRBJ1-5; 7 bases align to TRBD1. CDR1 and CDR2 (germline): LNHDA, SQIVND (reference sequence). The CDR3 is 15 amino acids. Losses at the gene ends were 3 bases for V and 4 bases for J; bases not matched to a gene: 6. The CDR3 protein is CASSITGVGNQPQHF. In nucleotides, the CDR3 is TGTGCCAGTAGTATTACAGGGGTAGGGAATCAGCCCCAGCATTTT.

The J gene is TRBJ2-5, the V gene TRBV5-4; maybe TRBD2 (5 bases). The CDR3 contains 16 residues. CDR1 and CDR2 (germline): SGHNT, YYREEE (reference sequence). V was trimmed by 0 bases and J by 1 base, leaving 13 bases between them. CDR3 in amino acids: CASSLVIPSGQETQYF. As DNA, the CDR3 is TGTGCCAGCAGCTTGGTGATCCCAAGCGGCCAAGAGACCCAGTACTTC.

The chain recombines TRBV25-1 with TRBJ1-5, with D tentatively TRBD1 (6 bases). Germline V CDR1 and CDR2: MGHDK, SYGVNS. The length of the CDR3 is 17 residues. CDR3 nucleotides: TGTGCGCGACCGGGGACACGAGGTTTTTATAGCAATCAGCCCCAGCATTTT. This encodes CARPGTRGFYSNQPQHF. The full variable domain, rest sourced from reference TRBV25-1 and TRBJ1-5, is EADIYQTPRYLVIGTGKKITLECSQTMGHDKMYWYQQDPGMELHLIHYSYGVNSTEKGDLSSESTVSRIRTEHFPLTLESARPSHTSQYLCARPGTRGFYSNQPQHFGDGTRLSIL.

The V gene is TRBV27, the J gene TRBJ1-4; D may be TRBD1 (5 bases). In germline, CDR1 is MNHEY, CDR2 SMNVEV (reference sequence). The CDR3 totals 14 residues. Between the trimmed V and J ends, which lost 6 bases and 6 bases, there was a span of 14 bases. CDR3 DNA: TGTGCCAGCAGAGAGGCAGGGAGGGATGAAAAACTGTTTTTT. Its translation is CASREAGRDEKLFF. Looking up the rest from reference TRBV27 and TRBJ1-4 gives the full variable domain: EAQVTQNPRYLITVTGKKLTVTCSQNMNHEYMSWYRQDPGLGLRQIYYSMNVEVTDKGDVPEGYKVSRKEKRNFPLILESPSPNQTSLYFCASREAGRDEKLFFGSGTQLSVL.

The chain recombines TRBV2 with TRBJ2-1; TRBD2 aligns across 12 bases. The germline gives CDR1 SNHLY, CDR2 FYNNEI. The trim removed 6 bases at V and 8 bases at J, leaving 5 bases unmatched. CDR3 length: 14 residues. The CDR3 coding sequence is TGTGCCAGCAGCAGGACTAGCGGGGCCCATGAGCAGTTCTTC. The encoded protein is CASSRTSGAHEQFF.